This entry is about one TCR beta chain. There is no known antigen for this receptor. No much larger clone exists at a distance of one base, and base qualities are not known. The sample is drawn from a study of T cell changes during pregnancy in multiple sclerosis (dated by TCRdb to between 2019 and 2020). A note on the overall study: Changes in the T cell repertoire over the course of pregnancy were examined in this study in women with multiple sclerosis.

Library preparation used the immunoSEQ multiplex PCR assay. The table comes from immuneACCESS by way of TCRdb, which keeps in-frame sequences with V and J called. Part of the clones is missing from these tables; in studies checked, under half for an unresolved V gene and the rest for unknown reasons. This sample has tens of thousands of clones in its table, and 90% to 95% of those were observed once. The ten largest make up more than 0.9% of the sample. The TCR sequence derives from a female donor with multiple sclerosis, enrolled in a pregnancy study. Sequencing was performed on peripheral blood, taken in the third trimester of pregnancy.

The sequence in DNA is TGTGCCAGCAGCTTGGTTGTACTTCGAGAGCAGTTCTTC. Translated, it reads CASSLVVLREQFF. The chain joins TRBV5-8 to TRBJ2-1; the D gene is unclear. The CDR3 goes from the cysteine to the phenylalanine over 13 residues. Left in the record is the CDR3 DNA by itself, 39 bases read in frame from the first base. Taken from the germline V gene, the CDR1 and CDR2 loops are SGHTS and YDEGEE. At the junction V is shortened by 0 bases and J by 10 bases, with 11 bases in between.